The clone carrying this T cell receptor beta chain was counted between two and nine times. The germline V gene encodes CDR1 SGHTA and CDR2 FQGNSA. Deletions cut 7 bases from V and 0 bases from J, with 4 bases between. The CDR3 has 13 amino acids. This entry belongs to a study of blood T cell repertoires in COVID-19. In the original analysis: For nucleated cells, counts were estimated from reference gene primer amplification. Sequencing was performed with immunoSEQ multiplex PCR; in TCRdb, only in-frame clones are kept and a portion is missing. V and J calls and clone size follow that table, whereas D and trimming were derived from the DNA. The sample gives roughly 120,000 clones, 84% of which show up once; around 8.5% is in the top ten.

The material sequenced was peripheral blood. The clonotype comes from a woman between 40 and 50 years old with acute or convalescent COVID-19. The genes are TRBV7-2 and TRBJ1-6, with D unclear. CDR3 protein: CASTNSYNSPLHF. DNA of the CDR3: TGTGCCAGCACCAACTCCTATAATTCACCCCTCCACTTT.